The sequence of this TCR beta chain was determined in a study of T cells in Graves' hyperthyroidism and ophthalmopathy. The V end was cut by 4 bases, the J end by 7 bases, with 10 bases between. In germline, CDR1 is MDHEN, CDR2 SYDVKM. There are 12 residues in the CDR3. This clonotype was detected many times. Regions amplified from RNA transcripts were the TCR beta CDR3 regions. During a first-round RT-PCR of the TCR CDR3, the HTBI primer set was used. A single record per CDR3 protein comes from TCRdb applying MiXCR to the multiplex PCR reads. The sample lists under 350,000 distinct CDR3 sequences, less than 30% occurring once.

The sequence came from a middle-aged man with Graves' hyperthyroidism that later progressed to Graves' ophthalmopathy. Sequencing used blood. The V and J genes are TRBV28 and TRBJ1-2; unclear D gene. The chain's CDR3 is CASSSSGIGYTF. The CDR3 nucleotides are TGTGCCAGCAGTTCATCCGGGATTGGCTACACCTTC.